These 2 T cell receptor beta chains were all obtained from the same sample, sequenced in a study of T cells in Graves' hyperthyroidism and ophthalmopathy. Amplification of TCR beta CDR3 regions used RNA as the template. During a first-round RT-PCR of the TCR CDR3, the HTBI primer set was used. TCRdb fed the multiplex PCR reads into MiXCR, producing one record per CDR3 protein. The sample records 300,000 to 450,000 distinct CDR3 sequences, 20% to 30% being singletons. The sequencing input was blood. Receptors were obtained from a man aged 50-59 years with Graves' hyperthyroidism.

This clonotype was detected many times. This sequence joins TRBV28 and TRBJ2-5; 10 bases match TRBD2. Per germline, CDR1 MDHEN and CDR2 SYDVKM. This CDR3 has 16 residues. Trimming at V came to 4 bases and at J to 5 bases, leaving 10 bases not matched to a gene. As DNA, the CDR3 is TGTGCCAGCAGTTCCCTTCTAGCGGGGGCTCGTGAGACCCAGTACTTC. Amino acids: CASSSLLAGARETQYF.

The CDR3 loop is CASSYSSVPREGTGELFF. CDR3 DNA sequence: TGTGCCAGCAGTTACTCGTCGGTTCCGCGGGAGGGAACCGGGGAGCTGTTTTTT. The chain couples TRBV6-5 to TRBJ2-2, with TRBD2 matching over 9 bases. Germline-derived CDR1 and CDR2 are MNHEY and SVGAGI. The CDR3 runs 18 residues. Trimming cost V 0 bases and J 5 bases; bases outside gene matches: 10.